The 2 T cell receptor beta chains listed next were all sequenced from one sample in a study of T cells after yellow fever vaccination. TCRdb reprocessed the 5' RACE reads with MiXCR, giving one entry per CDR3 protein. The table records under 400,000 distinct CDR3 sequences, about 12% of them present only once. The sequenced sample was CD4+ T cells sorted from PBMCs, obtained 15 days after the yellow fever booster vaccination. All receptors derive from a man younger than 35 who received the YFV17D yellow fever vaccine.

Ten or more counts support this clonotype. V gene TRBV5-4 combines with J gene TRBJ1-3; 7 bases agree with TRBD1. The ends lost 0 bases at V and 8 bases at J; junction bases unmatched: 11. The CDR3 contains 16 residues. Germline V gene lookup returns CDR1 SGHNT and CDR2 YYREEE (reference sequence). CDR3: CASSLAGGQTRHTIYF. In nucleotides, the CDR3 is TGTGCCAGCAGCTTGGCCGGGGGACAGACGCGGCACACCATATATTTT.

This clonotype has only a few counts. The chain links TRBV24-1 to TRBJ2-1, with D perhaps assigned TRBD1 or TRBD2 (6 bases each). The CDR3 is 13 amino acids. CDR1 is KGHDR and CDR2 is SFDVKD in the germline V gene. V was shortened by 4 bases and J by 12 bases, with 15 bases between the two germline ends. The CDR3 sequence: CATSDPLGGRQFF. The CDR3 DNA reads as TGTGCCACCAGTGACCCTTTGGGGGGCCGGCAGTTCTTC.